The rows below give T cell receptor beta chains drawn from one sample of a study of CD8 T cells in ankylosing spondylitis. MiXCR, applied by TCRdb to the 5' RACE reads, yields one record per CDR3 protein. The data hold some 240,000 distinct CDR3 sequences, with roughly 18% observed a single time. Material for sequencing was blood, either unsorted or a sorted T cell fraction (not recorded which). The receptors derive from a male donor with ankylosing spondylitis or in good health (not recorded which). The CDR3 runs from the conserved cysteine through the conserved F or W. A D gene is named only where the DNA matches it firmly. A clone size is listed for some rows: how often the clone was seen (once, few, many), or a class if it is expanded.

few	14	TRBJ2-5	TRBV20-1	.	TGCAGTGCTAGAGAGGGCGGATCTAAAGAGACCCAGTACTTC	CSAREGGSKETQYF
few	14	TRBJ2-7	TRBV7-2	.	TGTGCCAGCAGCGTATCCAGGGATTCCTACGAGCAGTACTTC	CASSVSRDSYEQYF
few	16	TRBJ2-3	TRBV29-1	TRBD2	TGCAGCGTTGAAGATCTCGCAGCGGGAGGTATAGATACGCAGTATTTT	CSVEDLAAGGIDTQYF
.	14	TRBJ2-4	TRBV6-2/TRBV6-3	TRBD1	TGTGCCAGCAGACAGGGGTATACCAAAAACATTCAGTACTTC	CASRQGYTKNIQYF
many	15	TRBJ2-7	TRBV5-5	TRBD2	TGTGCCAGCAGAGCCGTTTCTAGCGGGATTGGCGAGCAGTACTTC	CASRAVSSGIGEQYF
few	13	TRBJ2-4	TRBV3-1	TRBD2	TGTGCCAGCAGCCATACTAGCGGAAACATTCAGTACTTC	CASSHTSGNIQYF
.	13	TRBJ2-5	TRBV6-5	.	TGTGCCAGCAGTTACTCAGCGGGAGAGACCCAGTACTTC	CASSYSAGETQYF
many	13	TRBJ2-2	TRBV20-1	.	TGCAGTGCTAGTCTCGGTAACACCGGGGAGCTGTTTTTT	CSASLGNTGELFF
.	16	TRBJ2-5	TRBV6-2/TRBV6-3	TRBD1	TGTGCCAGCAGTGCGAAAACAGGGGCCGAACAAGAGACCCAGTACTTC	CASSAKTGAEQETQYF
few	14	TRBJ2-1	TRBV9	.	TGTGCCAGCAGCCCCCACGGGAACTACAATGAGCAGTTCTTC	CASSPHGNYNEQFF
.	19	TRBJ2-1	TRBV2	TRBD2	TGTGCCAGCAGTGGGACTAGCGGGAGGGCCATCAGGGGTGACAATGAGCAGTTCTTC	CASSGTSGRAIRGDNEQFF
.	11	TRBJ2-3	TRBV19	.	TGTGCCAGTCGCCTTTTTGAAACGCAGTATTTT	CASRLFETQYF
.	16	TRBJ2-1	TRBV7-8	.	TGTGCCAGCGTACCCATAGGGGGATTGACCTACAATGAGCAGTTCTTC	CASVPIGGLTYNEQFF
.	14	TRBJ2-7	TRBV5-1	.	TGCGCCAGCAGCCCTTGGGGGGTGTCCTACGAGCAGTACTTC	CASSPWGVSYEQYF
.	15	TRBJ2-1	TRBV20-1	.	TGCAGTGCTAAACCTTTCCGGGCATCCTACAATGAGCAGTTCTTC	CSAKPFRASYNEQFF
few	13	TRBJ2-7	TRBV12-3/TRBV12-4	.	TGTGCCAGCAGTTTAGCTCTCTTCTACGAGCAGTACTTC	CASSLALFYEQYF
.	13	TRBJ1-1	TRBV6-1	.	TGTGCCAGCGGGGGGGGCAGGAACACTGAAGCTTTCTTT	CASGGGRNTEAFF
.	16	TRBJ2-3	TRBV4-2	.	TGTGCCAGCAGCCAAGGAGAGGCGGTAGCGGCGGGTACGCAGTATTTT	CASSQGEAVAAGTQYF
.	16	TRBJ2-3	TRBV4-1	TRBD2	TGCGCCAGCAGCCAAGTACTAGCGGCAGACACAGATACGCAGTATTTT	CASSQVLAADTDTQYF
few	13	TRBJ2-1	TRBV27	.	TGTGCCAGCGGGGAGATGGCTGGCGGTGAGCAGTTCTTC	CASGEMAGGEQFF
.	13	TRBJ2-1	TRBV5-1	TRBD1	TGCGCCAGCAGCGGAGCAGGGGGCTATGAGCAGTTCTTC	CASSGAGGYEQFF
.	16	TRBJ1-3	TRBV12-3/TRBV12-4	TRBD1	TGTGCCAGCAGTCTCCGGGACAGGGGGCTTGGAAACACCATATATTTT	CASSLRDRGLGNTIYF
.	13	TRBJ1-5	TRBV25-1	.	TGTGCCAGCAAAGGACGGGAAAATCAGCCCCAGCATTTT	CASKGRENQPQHF
few	14	TRBJ2-1	TRBV29-1	.	TGCAGCGTTGAAGACTACGACTCCTACAATGAGCAGTTCTTC	CSVEDYDSYNEQFF
.	17	TRBJ2-2	TRBV4-3	TRBD2	TGCGCCAGCAGCCAAGATTGGAGGGAGGGAGGCACCGGGGAGCTGTTTTTT	CASSQDWREGGTGELFF
.	15	TRBJ1-2	TRBV11-2	.	TGTGCCAGCAGCCTTAACGCGGGTTATCACTATGGCTACACCTTC	CASSLNAGYHYGYTF
.	15	TRBJ2-5	TRBV28	.	TGTGCCAGCAGTTTAGGTTTAGTACAGAGGGAGACCCAGTACTTC	CASSLGLVQRETQYF
.	14	TRBJ1-2	TRBV6-5	TRBD1	TGTGCCAGCAGTTACGTGGGACAGGGGGAAGGCTACACCTTC	CASSYVGQGEGYTF
.	14	TRBJ2-7	TRBV7-2	TRBD2	TGTGCCAGCAGCTTAGATAAGGGAGGGACCGAGCAGTACTTC	CASSLDKGGTEQYF
.	15	TRBJ2-5	TRBV5-5	.	TGTGCCAGCAGCTCGAGGGACTTGAACCAAGAGACCCAGTACTTC	CASSSRDLNQETQYF
many	16	TRBJ2-7	TRBV6-2/TRBV6-3	TRBD2	TGTGCCAGCAGTTACTCGAGACTAGCGGGATCCTACGAGCAGTACTTC	CASSYSRLAGSYEQYF
few	14	TRBJ2-1	TRBV7-9	.	TGTGCCAGCAGCCCGACCGATCCCTACAATGAGCAGTTCTTC	CASSPTDPYNEQFF
few	16	TRBJ2-5	TRBV20-1	TRBD2	TGCAGTGCTAGAGATCTCCGGGAGGGCCAAGAGGAGACCCAGTACTTC	CSARDLREGQEETQYF
.	13	TRBJ2-3	TRBV2	.	TGTGCCAGCAGTGAATCGGTCACAGATACGCAGTATTTT	CASSESVTDTQYF
.	13	TRBJ2-1	TRBV4-2	.	TGTGCCAGCAGCCAAGAGGAGGACGGGGAGCAGTTCTTC	CASSQEEDGEQFF
.	18	TRBJ2-1	TRBV6-4	TRBD1	TGTGCCAGCAGTGACTCGATGATAGGACAGGGGTTCAGCAATGAGCAGTTCTTC	CASSDSMIGQGFSNEQFF
many	13	TRBJ2-7	TRBV4-1	.	TGCGCCAGCAGCCAGTCGGAAGTCGACGAGCAGTACTTC	CASSQSEVDEQYF
.	13	TRBJ1-5	TRBV7-9	.	TGTGCCAGCAGCTCCCCGGGGGAGCAGCCCCAGCATTTT	CASSSPGEQPQHF
.	15	TRBJ2-7	TRBV5-6	TRBD2	TGTGCCAGCAGCATATCTGCTAGCGGGAGTAGCGATCAGTACTTC	CASSISASGSSDQYF
few	15	TRBJ2-5	TRBV27	.	TGTGCCAGCAGTTTATGGGGGCCGGGGCAAGAGACCCAGTACTTC	CASSLWGPGQETQYF
.	13	TRBJ2-7	TRBV4-1	TRBD1	TGCGCCAGCAGCCAAACAGGGGGAGGCGAGCAGTACTTC	CASSQTGGGEQYF
many	16	TRBJ2-7	TRBV27	.	TGTGCCAGCAGTTTATCGCGGGGAGAGAAATCCTACGAGCAGTACTTC	CASSLSRGEKSYEQYF
.	12	TRBJ2-3	TRBV10-2	.	TGCGCCAGCAGTGACAGTTTATATACGCAGTATTTT	CASSDSLYTQYF
.	16	TRBJ1-1	TRBV5-1	.	TGCGCCAGCAGCTCCTACCAGGGCGGTATGAACACTGAAGCTTTCTTT	CASSSYQGGMNTEAFF
.	14	TRBJ2-7	TRBV6-5	.	TGTGCCAGCAGTTCGTGGGGGCCATCCTACGAGCAGTACTTC	CASSSWGPSYEQYF
few	13	TRBJ2-1	TRBV7-9	.	TGTGCCAGCAGCTTAGTATTCGGCAATGAGCAGTTCTTC	CASSLVFGNEQFF
.	15	TRBJ2-2	TRBV11-2	.	TGTGCCAGCAGCCCCCCCGTGGCGTGGGGCGGGGAGCCGTTTTTT	CASSPPVAWGGEPFF
.	14	TRBJ2-7	TRBV10-3	.	TGTGCCATCAGTGATGGGAGACAGGACGACGAGCAGTACTTC	CAISDGRQDDEQYF
few	14	TRBJ2-5	TRBV12-3/TRBV12-4	.	TGTGCCAGCAGTTCCCCGCAGGGGTCAGAGACCCAGTACTTC	CASSSPQGSETQYF
few	15	TRBJ2-2	TRBV7-9	.	TGTGCCAGCAGCTTACGGCAGGGGACCACCGGGGAGCTGTTTTTT	CASSLRQGTTGELFF
.	15	TRBJ2-3	TRBV7-8	.	TGTGCCAGCAGCTTGATGAGGGGATGGACAGATACGCAGTATTTT	CASSLMRGWTDTQYF